This entry is about one T cell receptor beta chain. Original processing methods: Counts of nucleated cells, estimated from reference gene primer amplification, were obtained. This table comes from immunoSEQ multiplex PCR, and its TCRdb copy is limited to in-frame clones, with some not included. V and J calls and clone size are copied from that table; D and trimming were computed from the DNA. This sample has 350,000 to 450,000 clones, with approximately 89% found just once. V lost 7 bases, J lost 3 bases, and 5 bases stayed unmatched. This CDR3 region has 13 residues. Germline loops: CDR1 LNHDA, CDR2 SQIVND (reference sequence). This entry is derived from a study of blood T cell repertoires in COVID-19.

The chain carries TRBV19 and TRBJ1-1, with 7 bases identical to TRBD1. Sequencing was carried out using PBMCs or T cells enriched from blood (not recorded which). This TCR came from a woman between 40 and 50 years old who had been exposed to COVID-19. The CDR3 sequence: CASNNRGYTEAFF. The CDR3, as DNA: TGTGCCAGTAACAACAGGGGATACACTGAAGCTTTCTTT.